This passage covers 7 T cell receptor beta chains from one sample sequenced in a study of shared clonotypes between healthy human individuals. The data were produced by immunoSEQ multiplex PCR, yet TCRdb's version contains in-frame clones alone and is incomplete. The repertoire includes some 1,100,000 clones, roughly 74% of them detected once, and approximately 0.5% sits in the top ten. Input material: memory CD4+ T cells from PBMCs. Subset defined: CD45RA-negative fraction. These receptors were obtained from a man in his late teens or twenties in good health. Some clones in this sample may be carry-over from other donors' samples.

V usage is TRBV7-3 and J usage is TRBJ2-1; maybe TRBD2 (6 bases). The germline CDR1 and CDR2 sequences are SGHTA and FQGTGA. This CDR3 contains 13 residues. Trimming removed 2 bases from V and 7 bases from J, with 9 bases in between. The CDR3 DNA sequence: TGTGCCAGCAGCTTAGAGCGGGCGAATGAGCAGTTCTTC. Translating gives CASSLERANEQFF.

The chain employs TRBV25-1 and TRBJ2-7; no reliable D call. This CDR3 is 13 amino acids long. CDR1 is MGHDK and CDR2 is SYGVNS in the germline V gene. The germline V and J ends were trimmed by 4 bases and 0 bases, with 7 bases remaining between them. CDR3 nucleotide sequence: TGTGCCAGCAGTGGTAGGAGCTCCTACGAGCAGTACTTC. It codes for CASSGRSSYEQYF.

The chain couples TRBV19 to TRBJ2-6; TRBD1 aligns across 8 bases. The CDR3 totals 18 residues. Losses at the gene ends were 6 bases for V and 2 bases for J; bases not matched to a gene: 12. Germline CDR1 is LNHDA and CDR2 is SQIVND (reference sequence). The CDR3 spells CASRGHQGAKTGANVLTF. The CDR3 bases are TGTGCCAGTAGGGGGCATCAGGGGGCAAAGACTGGGGCCAACGTCCTGACTTTC.

The chain links TRBV5-1 to TRBJ2-6; D unresolved. Per the germline V gene, CDR1 is SGHRS and CDR2 is YFSETQ. The CDR3 length is 17 residues. The germline V and J ends were trimmed by 1 base and 0 bases, with 11 bases remaining between them. CDR3 nucleotide sequence: TGCGCCAGCAGCTTGTACTCACCAAGCTCTGGGGCCAACGTCCTGACTTTC. It specifies CASSLYSPSSGANVLTF.

The V gene is TRBV10-3, the J gene TRBJ2-5; the D gene is possibly TRBD1 (5 bases). The CDR3 contains 13 residues. Trimming took off 6 bases at V and 1 base at J, with 9 bases between the two ends. Per germline, CDR1 ENHRY and CDR2 SYGVKD. The CDR3: CAIRPTAQETQYF. The CDR3 DNA follows: TGTGCCATCAGGCCGACAGCCCAAGAGACCCAGTACTTC.

This sequence joins TRBV7-9 and TRBJ2-7, with 10 bases identical to TRBD2. Germline CDR1 and CDR2: SEHNR and FQNEAQ (reference sequence). Trimming took 4 bases from V and 2 from J; bases not matched to a gene: 5. This CDR3 comprises 15 residues. CDR3 nucleotides: TGTGCCAGCAGCTCCCTAGCGGGAGCTACCTACGAGCAGTACTTC. Amino acid sequence: CASSSLAGATYEQYF.

The sample holds many counts of this clone. The chain couples TRBV4-2 to TRBJ1-4; unclear D gene. Germline V gene data show CDR1 as LGHNA and CDR2 as YNFKEQ. Trimming pared 6 bases from V and 3 bases from J, leaving 11 bases between. This CDR3 region has 14 residues. CDR3: CASSRNGANEKLFF. The CDR3 bases are TGTGCCAGCAGTCGCAACGGGGCTAATGAAAAACTGTTTTTT.